Listed below are T cell receptor beta chains from one sample, sequenced in a study of T cells after yellow fever vaccination. TCRdb fed the 5' RACE reads into MiXCR, producing one record per CDR3 protein. Of roughly 300,000 distinct CDR3 sequences in the sample, around 7% were seen once. Specimen: PBMCs, collected roughly 47 days after the first yellow fever vaccination. These receptors were obtained from a man between 18 and 29 years old who received the YFV17D yellow fever vaccine. Each CDR3 is given with its conserved first and last residue. The D gene is left open where the match is weak. The size of a clone is reported for some rows only, either as once, few or many, or as a class for expanded clones.

j_gene: TRBJ1-1; v_gene: TRBV6-5; abundance: few; d_gene: NA; CDR3nt: TGTGCCAGCAGTTACGACAGCCACACTGAAGCTTTCTTT; CDR3aa: CASSYDSHTEAFF
j_gene: TRBJ2-2; v_gene: TRBV7-6; abundance: many; d_gene: NA; CDR3nt: TGTGCCAGCAGCCACCCTCGAGTGAAGTATCGCGTTGGTACCGGGGAGCTGTTTTTT; CDR3aa: CASSHPRVKYRVGTGELFF
j_gene: TRBJ2-2; v_gene: TRBV10-3; abundance: many; d_gene: TRBD2; CDR3nt: TGTGCCATCAGTGGTCCTAGCGGGGGGCCGGTCCCAACCGGGGAGCTGTTTTTT; CDR3aa: CAISGPSGGPVPTGELFF
j_gene: TRBJ1-1; v_gene: TRBV29-1; abundance: many; d_gene: NA; CDR3nt: TGCAGCGTCGACGGGAACACTGAAGCTTTCTTT; CDR3aa: CSVDGNTEAFF
j_gene: TRBJ2-7; v_gene: TRBV4-1; abundance: few; d_gene: NA; CDR3nt: TGCGCCAGCAGCCAAGATCCCCCAAGCTCCTACGAGCAGTACTTC; CDR3aa: CASSQDPPSSYEQYF
j_gene: TRBJ2-5; v_gene: TRBV14; abundance: NA; d_gene: TRBD1; CDR3nt: TGTGCCAGCAGCCAAGATCGGACAGGGGGAGAGACCCAGTACTTC; CDR3aa: CASSQDRTGGETQYF
j_gene: TRBJ1-1; v_gene: TRBV25-1; abundance: few; d_gene: NA; CDR3nt: TGTGCCAGCAGTGCAAGGAATATGAACACTGAAGCTTTCTTT; CDR3aa: CASSARNMNTEAFF
j_gene: TRBJ1-2; v_gene: TRBV6-5; abundance: NA; d_gene: NA; CDR3nt: TGTGCCAGCAGTTACTCACAGACAACTAACTATGGCTACACCTTC; CDR3aa: CASSYSQTTNYGYTF
j_gene: TRBJ2-5; v_gene: TRBV21-1; abundance: few; d_gene: NA; CDR3nt: TGTGCCACCTCGGCCCGCCAAGAGACCCAGTACTTC; CDR3aa: CATSARQETQYF
j_gene: TRBJ1-6; v_gene: TRBV12-3/TRBV12-4; abundance: NA; d_gene: NA; CDR3nt: TGTGCCAGCAGTCCCCGGGGACGTAATTCACCCCTCCACTTT; CDR3aa: CASSPRGRNSPLHF
j_gene: TRBJ2-5; v_gene: TRBV20-1; abundance: many; d_gene: TRBD1; CDR3nt: TGCAGTGCTGGGACAGGGGGTAGGCAGGAGACCCAGTACTTC; CDR3aa: CSAGTGGRQETQYF
j_gene: TRBJ2-3; v_gene: TRBV7-9; abundance: NA; d_gene: NA; CDR3nt: TGTGCCAGCAGCCCTCTAGCCGGGCTAAAGGGAGATACGCAGTATTTT; CDR3aa: CASSPLAGLKGDTQYF
j_gene: TRBJ2-2; v_gene: TRBV5-4; abundance: NA; d_gene: NA; CDR3nt: TGTGCCAGCAGCTTGTTTTCGGAGAACACCGGGGAGCTGTTTTTT; CDR3aa: CASSLFSENTGELFF
j_gene: TRBJ1-5; v_gene: TRBV7-9; abundance: NA; d_gene: NA; CDR3nt: TGTGCCAGCAGCTTAGACGGGGCACGGAGCAATCAGCCCCAGCATTTT; CDR3aa: CASSLDGARSNQPQHF
j_gene: TRBJ2-7; v_gene: TRBV20-1; abundance: many; d_gene: NA; CDR3nt: TGCAGTGCTCGAGACAGCTACGAGCAGTACTTC; CDR3aa: CSARDSYEQYF
j_gene: TRBJ1-2; v_gene: TRBV5-1; abundance: NA; d_gene: NA; CDR3nt: TGCGCCAGCAGCTTCCAGAGATACTATGGCTACACCTTC; CDR3aa: CASSFQRYYGYTF
j_gene: TRBJ2-5; v_gene: TRBV7-7; abundance: many; d_gene: TRBD1; CDR3nt: TGTGCCAGCAGCTTGGACAGGGGAGAGACCCAGTACTTC; CDR3aa: CASSLDRGETQYF
j_gene: TRBJ2-3; v_gene: TRBV27; abundance: few; d_gene: NA; CDR3nt: TGTGCCAGCAGTTCCTCGCGGATCGACACAGATACGCAGTATTTT; CDR3aa: CASSSSRIDTDTQYF
j_gene: TRBJ1-6; v_gene: TRBV12-3/TRBV12-4; abundance: NA; d_gene: NA; CDR3nt: TGTGCCAGCAGTCGGGGATCCCCGGCCTCACCCCTCCACTTT; CDR3aa: CASSRGSPASPLHF
j_gene: TRBJ1-2; v_gene: TRBV30; abundance: NA; d_gene: NA; CDR3nt: TGTGCCTGGAGTGTTGCCGGAGTACACTATGGCTACACCTTC; CDR3aa: CAWSVAGVHYGYTF
j_gene: TRBJ2-2; v_gene: TRBV27; abundance: few; d_gene: NA; CDR3nt: TGTGCCAGCAAGAGTTGGGGGGAGAACACCGGGGAGCTGTTTTTT; CDR3aa: CASKSWGENTGELFF
j_gene: TRBJ1-6; v_gene: TRBV7-2; abundance: NA; d_gene: NA; CDR3nt: TGTGCCAGCAGCTTCCCGGACTTTCCCCTCCACTTT; CDR3aa: CASSFPDFPLHF